This passage covers 24 T cell receptor beta chains from one sample sequenced in a study of blood T cell repertoires in COVID-19. This table comes from immunoSEQ multiplex PCR, and its TCRdb copy is limited to in-frame clones, with some not included. The table includes around 110,000 clones, over 75% detected once. Material: peripheral blood. The source of these receptors is a human donor with active COVID-19. The donor label of this sample is uncertain.

This CDR3 is CASSLLVGGGGTEAFF. The CDR3 DNA reads as TGTGCCAGCAGTTTATTAGTTGGGGGCGGGGGCACTGAAGCTTTCTTT. The rearrangement uses TRBV27 and TRBJ1-1; a weak D match, TRBD1 (6 bases). Trimming shortened V by 1 base and J by 4 bases, and 16 bases separated the two germline ends. CDR3 length equals 16 residues. Germline V gives CDR1 MNHEY, CDR2 SMNVEV (reference sequence).

This clone was counted at least ten times. The chain uses TRBV5-6 and TRBJ1-2; D is possibly TRBD1 (5 bases). Germline V gene sequence: CDR1 SGHDT, CDR2 YYEEEE. The CDR3 length is 14 residues. V lost 1 base, J lost 8 bases, and 15 bases lay in between. The DNA for the CDR3 is TGTGCCAGCAGCTTGTGGCGGGACCCTCGCGGCTACACCTTC. It translates to CASSLWRDPRGYTF.

The chain couples TRBV15 to TRBJ2-7, with 11 nucleotides matching TRBD2. Losses at the gene ends were 7 bases for V and 2 bases for J; bases not matched to a gene: 16. Germline CDR1 LNHNV, CDR2 YYDKDF (reference sequence). The CDR3 runs 18 residues. CDR3 in DNA: TGTGCCACCAAAGAGGTAGGGGAGCTAGCGGGGGGTCCCTACGAGCAGTACTTC. Translating gives CATKEVGELAGGPYEQYF.

V is TRBV5-4 and J is TRBJ2-1, with 12 bases matching TRBD2. Germline trimming cut 5 bases from V and 7 bases from J; bases unmatched to any gene: 7. Germline values: CDR1 SGHNT, CDR2 YYREEE (reference sequence). This CDR3 is built from 15 residues. The CDR3 spells CASRRASGGGNEQFF. The DNA for the CDR3 is TGTGCCAGCAGGCGGGCTAGCGGGGGGGGAAATGAGCAGTTCTTC.

The chain couples TRBV18 to TRBJ2-1; the match to TRBD2 covers 16 bases. The CDR3 is 16 residues long. Per germline, CDR1 KGHSH and CDR2 LQKENI. The V and J ends lost 3 bases and 5 bases, in that order; junction bases with no gene match: 1. The chain's CDR3 is CASSPGLAGGDNEQFF. CDR3 nucleotides: TGTGCCAGCTCACCGGGACTAGCGGGGGGGGACAATGAGCAGTTCTTC. Variable domain in full (rest from reference TRBV18 and TRBJ2-1): NAGVMQNPRHLVRRRGQEARLRCSPMKGHSHVYWYRQLPEEGLKFMVYLQKENIIDESGMPKERFSAEFPKEGPSILRIQQVVRGDSAAYFCASSPGLAGGDNEQFFGPGTRLTVL.

The sample holds one count of this clone. The chain recombines TRBV7-9 with TRBJ2-1; 7 bases are a match to TRBD1. The V and J ends lost 7 bases and 9 bases, in that order; junction bases with no gene match: 12. This CDR3 is built from 14 residues. Germline CDR1 is SEHNR and CDR2 is FQNEAQ (reference sequence). CDR3: CASNRGQAESEQFF. CDR3 coding DNA: TGTGCCAGCAACCGAGGACAGGCTGAGTCTGAGCAGTTCTTC. Full variable domain (rest looked up from reference TRBV7-9 and TRBJ2-1): DTGVSQNPRHKITKRGQNVTFRCDPISEHNRLYWYRQTLGQGPEFLTYFQNEAQLEKSRLLSDRFSAERPKGSFSTLEIQRTEQGDSAMYLCASNRGQAESEQFFGPGTRLTVL.

This clone is a singleton in its sample. This chain links TRBV28 with TRBJ2-3; D is uncertain. The CDR3 extends over 19 amino acids. Deletions cut 4 bases from V and 4 bases from J, with 27 bases between. Germline-derived CDR1 and CDR2 are MDHEN and SYDVKM. The CDR3 sequence is CASSYPTSMTRLNADTQYF. The CDR3, as DNA: TGTGCCAGCAGTTACCCCACATCCATGACTCGACTCAACGCAGATACGCAGTATTTT.

This chain joins TRBV12-3 or TRBV12-4 and TRBJ2-2; D is unresolved. CDR3 length equals 13 residues. V was shortened by 8 bases and J by 1 base, with 8 bases between the two germline ends. CDR3 coding DNA: TGTGCCAGCGCCTATGGGAACACCGGGGAGCTGTTTTTT. Protein sequence: CASAYGNTGELFF.

The chain recombines TRBV7-2 with TRBJ1-2, with no clear D. The germline CDR1 and CDR2 sequences are SGHTA and FQGNSA. CDR3 size: 14 residues. V lost 3 bases, J lost 2 bases, and 10 bases lay in between. In DNA, the CDR3 is TGTGCCAGCAGCTTTGGTAAACTCAACTATGGCTACACCTTC. It encodes CASSFGKLNYGYTF. The variable domain in full, with the rest retrieved from reference TRBV7-2 and TRBJ1-2, is GAGVSQSPSNKVTEKGKDVELRCDPISGHTALYWYRQSLGQGLEFLIYFQGNSAPDKSGLPSDRFSAERTGGSVSTLTIQRTQQEDSAVYLCASSFGKLNYGYTFGSGTRLTVV.

This clone was observed once. Written as DNA, the CDR3 is TGTGCCAGCAGCCCCCAACAGCTATCCTACGAGCAGTACTTC. It translates to CASSPQQLSYEQYF. This chain uses TRBV7-6 with TRBJ2-7; D ambiguous. V gave up 5 bases and J gave up 1 base, with 12 bases separating them. The CDR3 extends over 14 amino acids. Germline assignment: CDR1 SGHVS and CDR2 FNYEAQ.

This clone was recorded only once. The DNA for the CDR3 is TGTGCCAGCAGTTTACTTCCAGGTTCAGATACGCAGTATTTT. As protein: CASSLLPGSDTQYF. This sequence joins TRBV28 and TRBJ2-3; D remains unclear. The V end was cut by 2 bases, the J end by 4 bases, with 10 bases between. Germline V CDR1 and CDR2: MDHEN, SYDVKM. The CDR3 has 14 amino acids.

There are a few counts of this clone. The chain couples TRBV14 to TRBJ1-3, with TRBD1 matching over 8 bases. CDR1 is SGHDN, CDR2 FVKESK, per germline. This CDR3 region has 16 residues. Trimming removed 4 bases from V and 3 bases from J; junction bases left unmatched: 8. As DNA, the CDR3 is TGTGCCAGCAGCCCTATCACAGGGACAGGTGGAAACACCATATATTTT. Protein: CASSPITGTGGNTIYF.

V and J are TRBV12-5 and TRBJ2-3; 13 nucleotides align to TRBD2. V lost 3 bases, J lost 2 bases, and 2 bases stayed unmatched. The germline V gene has CDR1 LGHNT and CDR2 FRNRAP. The CDR3 loop spans 16 amino acids. In DNA, the CDR3 is TGTGCTAGTGGTTTTACTAGCGGGGGGGCCACAGATACGCAGTATTTT. Its translation is CASGFTSGGATDTQYF. Together with reference TRBV12-5 and TRBJ2-3, the CDR3 gives the full variable domain: DARVTQTPRHKVTEMGQEVTMRCQPILGHNTVFWYRQTMMQGLELLAYFRNRAPLDDSGMPKDRFSAEMPDATLATLKIQPSEPRDSAVYFCASGFTSGGATDTQYFGPGTRLTVL.

CDR3 region: CASMLREYNEQFF. CDR3 in DNA: TGTGCCAGCATGCTACGCGAGTACAATGAGCAGTTCTTC. The chain uses TRBV2 and TRBJ2-1; D is undetermined. The CDR3 has 13 amino acids. The V gene's germline CDR1 is SNHLY and CDR2 FYNNEI. V lost 7 bases to trimming and J lost 4 bases, with 11 bases between them.

This chain connects TRBV9 to TRBJ1-3, with D unresolved. Per the germline V gene, CDR1 is SGDLS and CDR2 is YYNGEE. This CDR3 region has 14 residues. The germline V and J ends were trimmed by 0 bases and 0 bases, with 4 bases remaining between them. In DNA form, the CDR3 reads TGTGCCAGCAGCGTAGACGGCTCTGGAAACACCATATATTTT. Translation: CASSVDGSGNTIYF.

The CDR3 spells CASSVQGGQPQHF. In nucleotides, the CDR3 is TGTGCCAGCAGCGTCCAGGGTGGTCAGCCCCAGCATTTT. This chain joins TRBV9 and TRBJ1-5; D might be TRBD1 (5 bases). V gave up 2 bases and J gave up 6 bases, with 9 bases separating them. This CDR3 has 13 residues. Germline V gene sequence: CDR1 SGDLS, CDR2 YYNGEE.

V usage is TRBV14 and J usage is TRBJ1-1; D not resolved. Per germline, CDR1 SGHDN and CDR2 FVKESK. V lost 2 bases and J 7 bases, leaving 20 bases between the germline ends. CDR3 size: 16 residues. CDR3 sequence: CASSQLMGPRRDEAFF. The CDR3 region has the DNA TGTGCCAGCAGCCAACTCATGGGCCCGCGGAGGGATGAAGCTTTCTTT.

This chain connects TRBV15 to TRBJ1-5; the D gene is possibly TRBD1 (6 bases). V shed 3 bases and J shed 2 bases, with 14 bases lying between them. Germline lookup yields CDR1 LNHNV and CDR2 YYDKDF (reference sequence). The CDR3 length is 16 residues. The CDR3, as DNA: TGTGCCACCAGCAGTGGGGGCGGGCTGGGCAATCAGCCCCAGCATTTT. It encodes CATSSGGGLGNQPQHF.

The chain employs TRBV15 and TRBJ1-5; D may be TRBD1 (6 bases). V shed 3 bases and J shed 5 bases, with 8 bases lying between them. The CDR3 length is 13 residues. Germline V CDR1 and CDR2: LNHNV, YYDKDF (reference sequence). The CDR3: CATSSTGHQPQHF. CDR3 DNA: TGTGCCACCAGCAGCACAGGGCATCAGCCCCAGCATTTT.

This chain joins TRBV2 and TRBJ1-2; D unclear. V lost 9 bases and J 2 bases, leaving 16 bases between the germline ends. Germline CDR1 and CDR2: SNHLY and FYNNEI. The CDR3 runs 14 residues. The CDR3 is CASLFRWANYGYTF. The CDR3 coding sequence is TGTGCCAGTCTGTTTCGGTGGGCAAACTATGGCTACACCTTC.

CDR3 in amino acids: CASSITANGEAFF. The CDR3 nucleotides are TGTGCCAGCAGTATAACTGCAAACGGTGAAGCTTTCTTT. This sequence joins TRBV25-1 and TRBJ1-1; D gene uncertain. The CDR3 sequence is 13 residues long. CDR1 and CDR2 (germline): MGHDK, SYGVNS. V lost 5 bases and J lost 7, with 14 bases in between.

This clone was observed a single time. The CDR3, as DNA: TGTGCCAGCAGCGTCCAAATTGGAGGCGAGCAGTTCTTC. As protein: CASSVQIGGEQFF. This chain uses TRBV9 with TRBJ2-1; possible D gene TRBD2, 5 bases. V was trimmed by 2 bases and J by 10 bases, leaving 13 bases between them. CDR3 size: 13 residues. The germline V gene has CDR1 SGDLS and CDR2 YYNGEE.

This clone was detected only once. V and J are TRBV14 and TRBJ1-2; TRBD1 aligns across 7 bases. CDR3 size: 14 residues. Looked up from germline, CDR1 is SGHDN and CDR2 is FVKESK. V shed 3 bases, J shed 2 bases, and the junction held 3 bases outside the gene matches. The CDR3 DNA is TGTGCCAGCAGCCAGACGACAGGGAACTATGGCTACACCTTC. Residues: CASSQTTGNYGYTF.

V and J are TRBV5-5 and TRBJ2-5; possible D gene TRBD2, 5 bases. The CDR3 has 15 residues. V lost 0 bases and J lost 2, with 11 bases in between. Germline V gene lookup returns CDR1 SGHKS and CDR2 YYEKEE (reference sequence). The CDR3 coding sequence is TGTGCCAGCAGCTTGGAGCGGCAGATTCAAGAGACCCAGTACTTC. Its translation is CASSLERQIQETQYF. Together with reference TRBV5-5 and TRBJ2-5, the CDR3 gives the full variable domain: DAGVTQSPTHLIKTRGQQVTLRCSPISGHKSVSWYQQVLGQGPQFIFQYYEKEERGRGNFPDRFSARQFPNYSSELNVNALLLGDSALYLCASSLERQIQETQYFGPGTRLLVL.